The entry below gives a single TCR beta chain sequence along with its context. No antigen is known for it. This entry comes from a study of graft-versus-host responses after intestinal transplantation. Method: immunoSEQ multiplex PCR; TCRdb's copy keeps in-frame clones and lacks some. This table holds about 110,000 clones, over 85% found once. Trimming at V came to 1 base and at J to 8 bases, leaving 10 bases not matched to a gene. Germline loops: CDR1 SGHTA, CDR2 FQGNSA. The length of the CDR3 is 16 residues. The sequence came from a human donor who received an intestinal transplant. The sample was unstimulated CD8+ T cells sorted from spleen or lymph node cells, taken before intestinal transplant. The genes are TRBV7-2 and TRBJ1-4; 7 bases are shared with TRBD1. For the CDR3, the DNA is TGTGCCAGCAGCTTAGGAGTTCGAAAGGGGGCGGAAAAACTGTTTTTT. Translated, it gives CASSLGVRKGAEKLFF.